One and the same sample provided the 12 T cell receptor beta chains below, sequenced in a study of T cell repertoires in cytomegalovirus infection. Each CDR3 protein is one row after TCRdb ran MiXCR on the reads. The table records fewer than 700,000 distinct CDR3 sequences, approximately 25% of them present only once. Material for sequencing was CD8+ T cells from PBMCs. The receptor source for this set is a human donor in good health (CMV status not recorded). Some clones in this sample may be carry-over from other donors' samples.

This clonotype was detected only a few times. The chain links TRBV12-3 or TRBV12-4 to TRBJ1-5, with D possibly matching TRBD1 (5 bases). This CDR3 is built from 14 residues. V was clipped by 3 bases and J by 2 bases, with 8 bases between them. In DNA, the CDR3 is TGTGCCAGCAGTTTTGAGACAGGCAATCAGCCCCAGCATTTT. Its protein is CASSFETGNQPQHF.

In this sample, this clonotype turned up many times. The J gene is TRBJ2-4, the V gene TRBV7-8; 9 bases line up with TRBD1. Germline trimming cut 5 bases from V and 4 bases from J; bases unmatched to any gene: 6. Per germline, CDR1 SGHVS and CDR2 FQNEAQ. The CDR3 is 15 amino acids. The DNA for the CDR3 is TGTGCCAGCAGCACGCCCGGGACAGGGAAAAACATTCAGTACTTC. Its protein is CASSTPGTGKNIQYF.

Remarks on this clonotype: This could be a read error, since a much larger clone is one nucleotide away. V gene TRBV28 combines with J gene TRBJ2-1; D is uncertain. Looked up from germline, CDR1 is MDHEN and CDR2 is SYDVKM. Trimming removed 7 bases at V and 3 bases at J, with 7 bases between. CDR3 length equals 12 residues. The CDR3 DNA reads TGTGCCAGCAACTCAATCTACAATGAGCAGTTCTTC. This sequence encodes CASNSIYNEQFF.

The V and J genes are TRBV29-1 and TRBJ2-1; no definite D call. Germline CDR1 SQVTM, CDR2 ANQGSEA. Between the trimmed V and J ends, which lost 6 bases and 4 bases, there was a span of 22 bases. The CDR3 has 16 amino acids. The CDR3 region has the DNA TGCAGCGTGGGCTCGATAGAGGAGACCTCTTACAATGAGCAGTTCTTC. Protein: CSVGSIEETSYNEQFF.

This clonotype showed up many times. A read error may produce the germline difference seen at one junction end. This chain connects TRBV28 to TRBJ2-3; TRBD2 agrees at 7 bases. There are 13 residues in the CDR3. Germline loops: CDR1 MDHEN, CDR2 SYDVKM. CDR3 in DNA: TGCGAGTCCTCTAGCGGCTTCACAGATACGCAGTATTTT. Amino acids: CESSSGFTDTQYF.

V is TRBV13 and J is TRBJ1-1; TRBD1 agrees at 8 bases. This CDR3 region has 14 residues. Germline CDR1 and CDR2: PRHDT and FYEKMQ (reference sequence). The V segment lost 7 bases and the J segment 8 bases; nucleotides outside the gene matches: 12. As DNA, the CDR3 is TGTGCCAGCAACCCCCCGACAGGGGCCGCCGAAGCTTTCTTT. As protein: CASNPPTGAAEAFF.

CDR3: CASTLWAAQGRKNTEAFF. The DNA for the CDR3 is TGTGCCAGCACCCTCTGGGCGGCTCAGGGGCGAAAGAACACTGAAGCTTTCTTT. The genes are TRBV6-2 or TRBV6-3 and TRBJ1-1; D may be TRBD1 (6 bases). The CDR3 extends over 18 amino acids. Per germline, CDR1 MNHEY and CDR2 SVGEGT. Trimming pared 7 bases from V and 1 base from J, leaving 25 bases between.

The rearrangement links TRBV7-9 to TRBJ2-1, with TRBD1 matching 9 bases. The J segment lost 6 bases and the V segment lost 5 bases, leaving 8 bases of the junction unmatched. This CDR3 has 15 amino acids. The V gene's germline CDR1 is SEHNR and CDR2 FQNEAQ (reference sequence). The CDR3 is CASSPPTGGLNEQFF. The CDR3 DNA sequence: TGTGCCAGCAGCCCGCCAACAGGGGGCCTCAATGAGCAGTTCTTC.

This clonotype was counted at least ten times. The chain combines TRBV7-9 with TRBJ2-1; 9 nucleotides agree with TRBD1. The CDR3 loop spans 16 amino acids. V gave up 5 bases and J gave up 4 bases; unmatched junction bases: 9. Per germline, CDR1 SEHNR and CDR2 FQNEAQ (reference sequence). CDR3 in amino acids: CASSPLGQGYYNEQFF. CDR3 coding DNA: TGTGCCAGCAGCCCACTGGGACAGGGATATTACAATGAGCAGTTCTTC.

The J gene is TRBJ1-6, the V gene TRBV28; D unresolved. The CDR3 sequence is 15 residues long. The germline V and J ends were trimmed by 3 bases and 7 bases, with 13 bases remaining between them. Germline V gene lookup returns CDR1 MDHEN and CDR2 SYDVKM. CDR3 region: CASSFFRGGNSPLHF. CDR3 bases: TGTGCCAGCAGTTTCTTCCGGGGTGGGAATTCACCCCTCCACTTT.

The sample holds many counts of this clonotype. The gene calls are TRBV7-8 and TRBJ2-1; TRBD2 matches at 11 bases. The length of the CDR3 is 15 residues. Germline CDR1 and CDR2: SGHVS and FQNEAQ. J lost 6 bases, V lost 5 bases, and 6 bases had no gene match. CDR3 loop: CASSPLAGEGNEQFF. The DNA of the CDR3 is TGTGCCAGCAGCCCACTAGCGGGGGAGGGCAATGAGCAGTTCTTC.

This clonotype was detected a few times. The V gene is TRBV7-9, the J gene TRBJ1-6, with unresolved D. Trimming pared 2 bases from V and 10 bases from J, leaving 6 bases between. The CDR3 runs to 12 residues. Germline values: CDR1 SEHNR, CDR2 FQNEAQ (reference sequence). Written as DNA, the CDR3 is TGTGCCAGCAGCTTACAAGGGTCACCCCTCCACTTT. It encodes CASSLQGSPLHF.